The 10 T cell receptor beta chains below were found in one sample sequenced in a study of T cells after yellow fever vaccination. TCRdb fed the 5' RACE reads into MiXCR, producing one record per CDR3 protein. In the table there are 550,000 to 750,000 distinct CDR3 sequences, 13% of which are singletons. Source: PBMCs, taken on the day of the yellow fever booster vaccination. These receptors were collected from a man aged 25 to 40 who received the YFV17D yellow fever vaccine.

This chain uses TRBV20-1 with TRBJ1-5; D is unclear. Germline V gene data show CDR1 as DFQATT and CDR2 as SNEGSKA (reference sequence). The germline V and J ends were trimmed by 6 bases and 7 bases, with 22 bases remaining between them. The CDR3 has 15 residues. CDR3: CSAPPPAGAKQPQHF. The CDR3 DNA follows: TGCAGTGCCCCCCCCCCTGCGGGAGCAAAACAGCCCCAGCATTTT.

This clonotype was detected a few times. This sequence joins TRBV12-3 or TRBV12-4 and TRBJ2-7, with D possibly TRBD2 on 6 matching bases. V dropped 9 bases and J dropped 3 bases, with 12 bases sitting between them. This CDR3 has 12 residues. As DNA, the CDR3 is TGTGCCAGTTCGGCGGGGAACTACGAGCAGTACTTC. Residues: CASSAGNYEQYF.

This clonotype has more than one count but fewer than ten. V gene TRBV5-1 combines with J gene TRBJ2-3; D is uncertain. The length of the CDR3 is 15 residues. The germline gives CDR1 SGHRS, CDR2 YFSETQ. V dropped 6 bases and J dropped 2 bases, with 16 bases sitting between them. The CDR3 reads CASTTENYNTDTQYF. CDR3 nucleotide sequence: TGCGCCAGCACCACAGAGAATTATAACACAGATACGCAGTATTTT.

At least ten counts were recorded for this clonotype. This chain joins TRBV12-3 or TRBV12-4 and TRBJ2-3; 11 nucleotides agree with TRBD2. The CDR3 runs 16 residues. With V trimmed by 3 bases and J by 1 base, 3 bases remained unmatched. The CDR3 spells CASSFGGLAGTDTQYF. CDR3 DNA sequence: TGTGCCAGCAGTTTCGGGGGACTAGCGGGCACAGATACGCAGTATTTT.

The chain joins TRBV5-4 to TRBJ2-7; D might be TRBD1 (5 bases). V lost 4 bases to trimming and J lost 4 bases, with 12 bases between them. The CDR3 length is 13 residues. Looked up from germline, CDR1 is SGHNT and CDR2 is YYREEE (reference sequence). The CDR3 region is CASSPTDRYEQYF. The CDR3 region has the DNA TGTGCCAGCAGCCCGACAGATAGATACGAGCAGTACTTC. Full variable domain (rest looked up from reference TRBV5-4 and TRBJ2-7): ETGVTQSPTHLIKTRGQQVTLRCSSQSGHNTVSWYQQALGQGPQFIFQYYREEENGRGNFPPRFSGLQFPNYSSELNVNALELDDSALYLCASSPTDRYEQYFGPGTRLTVT.

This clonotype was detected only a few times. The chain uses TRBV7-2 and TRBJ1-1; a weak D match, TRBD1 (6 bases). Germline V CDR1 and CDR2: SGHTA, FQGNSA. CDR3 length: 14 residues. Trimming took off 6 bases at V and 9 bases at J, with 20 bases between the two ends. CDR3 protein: CASSWGQAVLQAFF. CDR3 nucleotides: TGTGCCAGCAGTTGGGGGCAGGCGGTTCTCCAAGCTTTCTTT.

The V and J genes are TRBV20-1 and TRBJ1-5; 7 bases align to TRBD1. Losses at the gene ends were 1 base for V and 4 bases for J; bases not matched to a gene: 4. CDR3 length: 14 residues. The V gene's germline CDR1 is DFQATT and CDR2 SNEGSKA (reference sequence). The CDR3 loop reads CSARGSRGNQPQHF. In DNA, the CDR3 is TGCAGTGCTAGAGGATCCAGGGGGAATCAGCCCCAGCATTTT.

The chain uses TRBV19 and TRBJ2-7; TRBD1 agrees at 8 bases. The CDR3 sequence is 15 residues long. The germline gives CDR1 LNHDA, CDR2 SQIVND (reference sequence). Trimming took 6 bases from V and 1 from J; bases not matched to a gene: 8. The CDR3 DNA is TGTGCCAGTAGGGGCCCGGGACAGGCATCCTACGAGCAGTACTTC. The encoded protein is CASRGPGQASYEQYF. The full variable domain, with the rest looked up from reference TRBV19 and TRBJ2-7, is DGGITQSPKYLFRKEGQNVTLSCEQNLNHDAMYWYRQDPGQGLRLIYYSQIVNDFQKGDIAEGYSVSREKKESFPLTVTSAQKNPTAFYLCASRGPGQASYEQYFGPGTRLTVT.

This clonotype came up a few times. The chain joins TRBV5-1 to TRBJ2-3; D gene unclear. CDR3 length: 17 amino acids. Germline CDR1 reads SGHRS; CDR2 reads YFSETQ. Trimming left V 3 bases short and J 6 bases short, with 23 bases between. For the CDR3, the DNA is TGCGCCAGCAGCTCCTCTGGGTCGGCAACCCTATGGGATACGCAGTATTTT. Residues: CASSSSGSATLWDTQYF.

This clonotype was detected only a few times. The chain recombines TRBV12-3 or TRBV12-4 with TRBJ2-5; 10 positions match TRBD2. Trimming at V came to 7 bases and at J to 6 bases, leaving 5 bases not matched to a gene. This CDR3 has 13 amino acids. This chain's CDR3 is CASTLAGVKTQYF. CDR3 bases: TGTGCCAGCACCCTAGCGGGAGTGAAGACCCAGTACTTC.